This T cell receptor (beta chain) was recorded in a study of cytomegalovirus exposure and HLA in healthy donors. In the PCR, 60 Vbeta and 13 Jbeta primers were used. TCRdb's copy holds only in-frame clones and misses some; the assay was immunoSEQ multiplex PCR. The sample records some 130,000 clones, around 81% being singletons. V shed 7 bases, J shed 5 bases, and the junction held 3 bases outside the gene matches. The CDR3 loop spans 14 amino acids. Germline CDR1 and CDR2: MNHEY and SMNVEV (reference sequence). Sequences were obtained from PBMCs. This clonotype was obtained from a man between 18 and 35 years old in good health and CMV-seronegative. V is TRBV27 and J is TRBJ2-1, with 12 bases fitting TRBD2. As DNA, the CDR3 is TGTGCCAGCACCCGACTAGCGGGGGACAATGAGCAGTTCTTC. Translation: CASTRLAGDNEQFF.